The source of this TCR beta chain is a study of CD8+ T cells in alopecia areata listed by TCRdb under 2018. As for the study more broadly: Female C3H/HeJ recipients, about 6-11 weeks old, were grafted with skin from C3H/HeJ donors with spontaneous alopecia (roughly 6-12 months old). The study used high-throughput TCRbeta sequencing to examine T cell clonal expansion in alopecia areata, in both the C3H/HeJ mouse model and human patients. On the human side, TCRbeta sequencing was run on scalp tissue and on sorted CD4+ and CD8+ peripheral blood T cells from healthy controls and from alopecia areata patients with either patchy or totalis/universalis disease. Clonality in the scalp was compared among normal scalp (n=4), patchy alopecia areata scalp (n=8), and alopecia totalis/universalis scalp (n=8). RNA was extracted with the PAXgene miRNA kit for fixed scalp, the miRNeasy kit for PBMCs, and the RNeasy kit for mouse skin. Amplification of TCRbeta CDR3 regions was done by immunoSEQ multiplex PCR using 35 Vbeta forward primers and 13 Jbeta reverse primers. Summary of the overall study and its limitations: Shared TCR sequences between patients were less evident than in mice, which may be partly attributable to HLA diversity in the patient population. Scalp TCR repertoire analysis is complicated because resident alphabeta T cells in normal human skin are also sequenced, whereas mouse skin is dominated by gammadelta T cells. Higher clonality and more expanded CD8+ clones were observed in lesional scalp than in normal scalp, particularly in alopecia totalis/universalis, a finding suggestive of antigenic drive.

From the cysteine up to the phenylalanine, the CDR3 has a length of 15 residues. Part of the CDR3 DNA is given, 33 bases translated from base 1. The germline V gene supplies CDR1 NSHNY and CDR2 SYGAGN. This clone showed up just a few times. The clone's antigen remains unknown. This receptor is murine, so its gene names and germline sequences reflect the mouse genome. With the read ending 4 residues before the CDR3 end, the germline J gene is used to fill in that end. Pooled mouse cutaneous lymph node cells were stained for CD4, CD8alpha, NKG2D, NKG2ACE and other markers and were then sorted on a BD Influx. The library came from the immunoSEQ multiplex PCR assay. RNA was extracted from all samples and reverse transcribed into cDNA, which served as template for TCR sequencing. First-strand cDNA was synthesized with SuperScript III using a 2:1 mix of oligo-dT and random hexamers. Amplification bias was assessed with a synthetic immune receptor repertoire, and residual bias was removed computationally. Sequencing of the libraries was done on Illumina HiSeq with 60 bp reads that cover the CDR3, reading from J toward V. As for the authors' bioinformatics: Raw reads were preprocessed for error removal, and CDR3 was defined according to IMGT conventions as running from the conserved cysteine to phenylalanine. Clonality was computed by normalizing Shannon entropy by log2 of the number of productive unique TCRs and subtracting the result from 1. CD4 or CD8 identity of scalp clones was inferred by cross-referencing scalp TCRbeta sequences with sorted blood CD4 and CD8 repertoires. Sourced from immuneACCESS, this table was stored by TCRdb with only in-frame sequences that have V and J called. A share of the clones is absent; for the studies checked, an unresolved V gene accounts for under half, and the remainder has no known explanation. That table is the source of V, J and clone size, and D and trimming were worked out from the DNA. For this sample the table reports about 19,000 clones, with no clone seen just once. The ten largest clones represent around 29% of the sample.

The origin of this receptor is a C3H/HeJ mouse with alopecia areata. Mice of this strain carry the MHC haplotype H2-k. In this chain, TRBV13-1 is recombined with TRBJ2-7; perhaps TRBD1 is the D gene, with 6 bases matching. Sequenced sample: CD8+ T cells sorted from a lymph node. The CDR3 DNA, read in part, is TGTGCCAGCAGTCCTTTCAGGGGCCCCCATTAT. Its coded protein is CASSPFRGPHY. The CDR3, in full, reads CASSPFRGPHYEQYF.